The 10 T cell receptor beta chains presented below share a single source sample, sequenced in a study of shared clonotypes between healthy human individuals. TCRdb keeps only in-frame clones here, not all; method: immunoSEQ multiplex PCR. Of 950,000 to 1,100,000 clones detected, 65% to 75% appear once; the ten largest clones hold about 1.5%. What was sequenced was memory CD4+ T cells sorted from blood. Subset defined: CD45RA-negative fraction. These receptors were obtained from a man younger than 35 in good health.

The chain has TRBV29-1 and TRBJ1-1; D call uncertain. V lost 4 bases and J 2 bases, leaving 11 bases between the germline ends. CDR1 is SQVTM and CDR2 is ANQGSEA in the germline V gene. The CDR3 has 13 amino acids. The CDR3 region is CSVGYGSNTEAFF. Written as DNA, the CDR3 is TGCAGCGTTGGATATGGGTCCAACACTGAAGCTTTCTTT.

The CDR3 reads CASRETGPNEKLFF. The CDR3 DNA is TGTGCCAGCAGGGAGACAGGGCCTAATGAAAAACTGTTTTTT. This rearrangement joins TRBV28 to TRBJ1-4, with 7 nucleotides matching TRBD1. The germline V gene encodes CDR1 MDHEN and CDR2 SYDVKM. Losses at the gene ends were 6 bases for V and 3 bases for J; bases not matched to a gene: 4. The length of the CDR3 is 14 residues. The full variable domain, completed using reference TRBV28 and TRBJ1-4, is DVKVTQSSRYLVKRTGEKVFLECVQDMDHENMFWYRQDPGLGLRLIYFSYDVKMKEKGDIPEGYSVSREKKERFSLILESASTNQTSMYLCASRETGPNEKLFFGSGTQLSVL.

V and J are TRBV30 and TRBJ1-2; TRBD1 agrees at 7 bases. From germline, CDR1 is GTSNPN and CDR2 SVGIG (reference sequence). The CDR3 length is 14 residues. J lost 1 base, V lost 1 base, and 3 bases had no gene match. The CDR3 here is CAWSGGQINYGYTF. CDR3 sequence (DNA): TGTGCCTGGAGTGGGGGACAGATTAACTATGGCTACACCTTC.

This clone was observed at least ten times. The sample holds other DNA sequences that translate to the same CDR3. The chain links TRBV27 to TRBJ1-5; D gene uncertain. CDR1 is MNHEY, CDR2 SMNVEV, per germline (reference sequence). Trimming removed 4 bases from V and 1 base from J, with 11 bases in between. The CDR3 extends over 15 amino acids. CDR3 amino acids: CASSSSLGSNQPQHF. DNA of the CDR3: TGTGCCAGCAGTTCATCTCTAGGGAGCAATCAGCCCCAGCATTTT.

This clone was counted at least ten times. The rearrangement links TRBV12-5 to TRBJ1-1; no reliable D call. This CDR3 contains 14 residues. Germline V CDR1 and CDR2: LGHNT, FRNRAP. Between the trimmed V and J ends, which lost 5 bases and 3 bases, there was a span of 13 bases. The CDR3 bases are TGTGCTAGTGGTCACGGGAGGCTCGACACTGAAGCTTTCTTT. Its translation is CASGHGRLDTEAFF.

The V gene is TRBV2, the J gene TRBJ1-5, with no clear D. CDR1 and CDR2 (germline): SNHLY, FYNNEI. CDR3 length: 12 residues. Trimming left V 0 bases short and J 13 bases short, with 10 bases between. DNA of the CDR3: TGTGCCAGCAGTGAAGCGGACCTGGGACAGCATTTT. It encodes CASSEADLGQHF.

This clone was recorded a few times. The CDR3 protein is CASAPTGEWYEQYF. The CDR3, as DNA: TGTGCCAGCGCCCCCACGGGGGAATGGTACGAGCAGTACTTC. This chain links TRBV28 with TRBJ2-7; tentatively, D is TRBD2 (6 bases). This CDR3 is built from 14 residues. Germline V gene lookup returns CDR1 MDHEN and CDR2 SYDVKM. Trimming cost V 8 bases and J 4 bases, with 18 bases left between them.

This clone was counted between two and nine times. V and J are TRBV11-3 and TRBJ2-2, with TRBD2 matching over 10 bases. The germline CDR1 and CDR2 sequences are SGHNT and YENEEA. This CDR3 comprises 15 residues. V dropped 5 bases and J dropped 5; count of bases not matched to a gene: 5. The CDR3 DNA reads TGTGCCAGCAGCCTGAGCGGGGGGGCTACCGGGGAGCTGTTTTTT. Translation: CASSLSGGATGELFF.

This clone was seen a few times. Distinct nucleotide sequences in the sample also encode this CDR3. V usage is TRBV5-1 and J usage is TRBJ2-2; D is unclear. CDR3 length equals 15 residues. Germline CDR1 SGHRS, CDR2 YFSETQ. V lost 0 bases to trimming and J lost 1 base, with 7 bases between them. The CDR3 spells CASSLARLNTGELFF. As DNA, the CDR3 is TGCGCCAGCAGCTTGGCACGGCTGAACACCGGGGAGCTGTTTTTT.

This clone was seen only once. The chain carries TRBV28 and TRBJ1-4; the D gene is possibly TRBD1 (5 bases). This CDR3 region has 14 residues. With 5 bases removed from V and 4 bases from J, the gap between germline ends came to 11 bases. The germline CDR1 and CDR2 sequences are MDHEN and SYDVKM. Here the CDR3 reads CASSTGTINEKLFF. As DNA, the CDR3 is TGTGCCAGCAGTACCGGGACCATTAATGAAAAACTGTTTTTT.